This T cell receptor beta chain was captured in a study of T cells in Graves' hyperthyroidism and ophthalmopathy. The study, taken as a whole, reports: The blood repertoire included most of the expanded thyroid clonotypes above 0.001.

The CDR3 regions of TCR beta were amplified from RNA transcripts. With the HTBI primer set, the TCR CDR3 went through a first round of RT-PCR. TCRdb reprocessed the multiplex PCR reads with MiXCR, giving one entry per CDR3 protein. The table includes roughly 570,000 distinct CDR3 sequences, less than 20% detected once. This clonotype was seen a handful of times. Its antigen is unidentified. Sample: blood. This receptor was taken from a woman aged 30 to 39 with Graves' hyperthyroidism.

The CDR3 DNA follows: TGTGCCAGCAGCTTAGCCATCCTCAGGGACAATGAGCAGTTCTTC. Residues: CASSLAILRDNEQFF. The rearrangement links TRBV7-9 to TRBJ2-1, with D possibly being TRBD1 (5 bases). With 0 bases removed from V and 5 bases from J, the gap between germline ends came to 11 bases. Germline loops: CDR1 SEHNR, CDR2 FQNEAQ (reference sequence). This CDR3 contains 15 residues.